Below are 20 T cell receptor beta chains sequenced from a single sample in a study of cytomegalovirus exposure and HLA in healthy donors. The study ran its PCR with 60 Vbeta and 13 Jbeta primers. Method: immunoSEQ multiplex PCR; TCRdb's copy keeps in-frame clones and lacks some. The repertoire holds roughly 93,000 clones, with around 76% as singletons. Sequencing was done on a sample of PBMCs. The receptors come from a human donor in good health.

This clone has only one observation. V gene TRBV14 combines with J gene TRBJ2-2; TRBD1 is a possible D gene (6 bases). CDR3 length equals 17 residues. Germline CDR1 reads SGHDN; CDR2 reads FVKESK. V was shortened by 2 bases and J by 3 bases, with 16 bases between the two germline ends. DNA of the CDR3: TGTGCCAGCAGCCAACGATTGGGGGCGTCGGACACCGGGGAGCTGTTTTTT. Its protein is CASSQRLGASDTGELFF.

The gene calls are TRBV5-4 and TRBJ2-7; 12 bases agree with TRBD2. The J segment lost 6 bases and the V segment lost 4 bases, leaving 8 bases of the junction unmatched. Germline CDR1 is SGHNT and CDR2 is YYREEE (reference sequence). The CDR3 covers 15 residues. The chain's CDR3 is CASSLPKGLAGEQYF. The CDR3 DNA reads TGTGCCAGCAGCCTGCCTAAGGGACTAGCGGGCGAGCAGTACTTC.

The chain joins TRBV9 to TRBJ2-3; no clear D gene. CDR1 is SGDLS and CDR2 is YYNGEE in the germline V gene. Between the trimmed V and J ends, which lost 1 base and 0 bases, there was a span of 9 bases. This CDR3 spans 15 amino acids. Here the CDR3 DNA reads TGTGCCAGCAGCGTAAGGCTAGGAAGCACAGATACGCAGTATTTT. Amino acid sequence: CASSVRLGSTDTQYF.

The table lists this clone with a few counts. The CDR3 is CASSETGGRTQYF. Written as DNA, the CDR3 is TGTGCCAGCAGTGAAACTGGAGGGAGGACGCAGTACTTC. The chain uses TRBV2 and TRBJ2-7; possibly TRBD2 for D (6 bases). Germline-derived CDR1 and CDR2 are SNHLY and FYNNEI. The CDR3 spans 13 residues. Trimming shortened V by 2 bases and J by 9 bases, and 14 bases separated the two germline ends.

In DNA, the CDR3 is TGCGCCAGCAGCTTGGGAGCGGGAGTCTACGAGCAGTACTTC. Translating gives CASSLGAGVYEQYF. The rearrangement links TRBV5-1 to TRBJ2-5, with 8 bases lining up with TRBD2. The DNA end favors TRBJ2-7, so the J call may be wrong. This CDR3 is 14 amino acids long. CDR1 is SGHRS, CDR2 YFSETQ, per germline.

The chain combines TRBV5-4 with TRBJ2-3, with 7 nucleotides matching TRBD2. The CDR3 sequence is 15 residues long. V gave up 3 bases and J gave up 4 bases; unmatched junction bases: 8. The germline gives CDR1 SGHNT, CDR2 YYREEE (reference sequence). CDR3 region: CASSWGGVKADTQYF. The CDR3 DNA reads TGTGCCAGCAGCTGGGGGGGTGTAAAGGCAGATACGCAGTATTTT.

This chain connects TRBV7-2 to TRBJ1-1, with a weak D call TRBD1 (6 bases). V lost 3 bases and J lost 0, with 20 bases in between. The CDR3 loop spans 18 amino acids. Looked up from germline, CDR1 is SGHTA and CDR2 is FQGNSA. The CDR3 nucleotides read TGTGCCAGCAGCTTGCGACCCAGGGGTGGGACCATGAACACTGAAGCTTTCTTT. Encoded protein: CASSLRPRGGTMNTEAFF.

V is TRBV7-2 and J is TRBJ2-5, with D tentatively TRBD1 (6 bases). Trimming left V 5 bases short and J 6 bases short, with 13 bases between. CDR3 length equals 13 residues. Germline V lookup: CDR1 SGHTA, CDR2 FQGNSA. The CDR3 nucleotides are TGTGCCAGCAGCCCAACAGGGACCAAGACCCAGTACTTC. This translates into CASSPTGTKTQYF.

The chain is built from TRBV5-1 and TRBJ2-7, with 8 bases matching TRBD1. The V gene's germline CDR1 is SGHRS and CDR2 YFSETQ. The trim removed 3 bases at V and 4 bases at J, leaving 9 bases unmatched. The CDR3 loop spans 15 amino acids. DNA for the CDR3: TGCGCCAGCAGCTCCGGCCGACAGGGGCATTACGAGCAGTACTTC. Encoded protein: CASSSGRQGHYEQYF.

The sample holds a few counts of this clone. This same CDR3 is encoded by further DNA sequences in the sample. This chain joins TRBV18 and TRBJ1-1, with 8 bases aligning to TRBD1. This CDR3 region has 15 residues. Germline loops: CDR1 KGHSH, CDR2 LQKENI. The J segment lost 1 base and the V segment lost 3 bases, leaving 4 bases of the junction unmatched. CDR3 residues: CASSPGQGWNTEAFF. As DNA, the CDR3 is TGTGCCAGCTCACCCGGACAGGGTTGGAACACTGAAGCTTTCTTT.

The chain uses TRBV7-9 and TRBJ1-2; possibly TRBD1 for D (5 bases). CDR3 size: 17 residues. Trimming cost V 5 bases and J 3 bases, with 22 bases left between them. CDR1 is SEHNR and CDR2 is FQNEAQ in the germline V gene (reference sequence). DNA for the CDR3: TGTGCCAGCAGCCCGAATAACAGGTATCTCACGGACTATGGCTACACCTTC. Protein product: CASSPNNRYLTDYGYTF.

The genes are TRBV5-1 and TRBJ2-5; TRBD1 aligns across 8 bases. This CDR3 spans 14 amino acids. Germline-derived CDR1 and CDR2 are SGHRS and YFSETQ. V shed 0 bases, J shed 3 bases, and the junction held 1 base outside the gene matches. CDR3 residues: CASSLGQGKETQYF. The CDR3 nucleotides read TGCGCCAGCAGCTTGGGACAGGGGAAAGAGACCCAGTACTTC.

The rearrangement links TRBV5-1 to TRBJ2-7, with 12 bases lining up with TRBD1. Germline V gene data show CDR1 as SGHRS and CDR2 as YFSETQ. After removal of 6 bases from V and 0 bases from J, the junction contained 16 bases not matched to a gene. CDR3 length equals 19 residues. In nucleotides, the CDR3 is TGCGCCAGCACCCCCTCCGGGACAGGGGGCCTCGGGGGCTCCTACGAGCAGTACTTC. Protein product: CASTPSGTGGLGGSYEQYF. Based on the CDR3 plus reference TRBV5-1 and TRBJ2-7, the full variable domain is KAGVTQTPRYLIKTRGQQVTLSCSPISGHRSVSWYQQTPGQGLQFLFEYFSETQRNKGNFPGRFSGRQFSNSRSEMNVSTLELGDSALYLCASTPSGTGGLGGSYEQYFGPGTRLTVT.

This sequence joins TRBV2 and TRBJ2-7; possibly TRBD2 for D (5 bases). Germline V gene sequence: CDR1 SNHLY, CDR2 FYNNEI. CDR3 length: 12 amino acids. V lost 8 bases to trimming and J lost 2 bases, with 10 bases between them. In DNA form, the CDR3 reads TGTGCCAGCGGAGCCGGGGCCTACGAGCAGTACTTC. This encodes CASGAGAYEQYF.

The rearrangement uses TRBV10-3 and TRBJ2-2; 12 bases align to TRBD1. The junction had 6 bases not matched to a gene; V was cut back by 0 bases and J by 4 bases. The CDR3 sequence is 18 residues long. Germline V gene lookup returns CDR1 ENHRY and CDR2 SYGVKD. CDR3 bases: TGTGCCATCAGTGAGTCGAGGGGACAGGGGGCCAGCACCGGGGAGCTGTTTTTT. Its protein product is CAISESRGQGASTGELFF.

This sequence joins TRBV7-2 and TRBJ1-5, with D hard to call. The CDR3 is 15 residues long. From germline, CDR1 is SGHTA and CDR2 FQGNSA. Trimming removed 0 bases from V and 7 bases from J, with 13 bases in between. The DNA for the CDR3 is TGTGCCAGCAGCTTAGCGTGGCAGACGGGGCAGCCCCAGCATTTT. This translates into CASSLAWQTGQPQHF.

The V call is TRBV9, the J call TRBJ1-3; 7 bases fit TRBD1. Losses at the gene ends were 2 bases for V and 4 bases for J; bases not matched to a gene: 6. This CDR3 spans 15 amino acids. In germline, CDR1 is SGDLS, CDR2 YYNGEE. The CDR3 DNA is TGTGCCAGCAGCGTTAGGGGGCATGACGGAAACACCATATATTTT. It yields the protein CASSVRGHDGNTIYF.

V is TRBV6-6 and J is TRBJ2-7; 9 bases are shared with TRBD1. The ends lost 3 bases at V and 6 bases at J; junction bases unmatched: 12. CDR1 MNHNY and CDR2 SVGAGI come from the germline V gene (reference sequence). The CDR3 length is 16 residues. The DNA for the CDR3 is TGTGCCAGCAGTTATTGCGCGGCGGGACAGGGCTGCGAGCAGTACTTC. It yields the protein CASSYCAAGQGCEQYF.

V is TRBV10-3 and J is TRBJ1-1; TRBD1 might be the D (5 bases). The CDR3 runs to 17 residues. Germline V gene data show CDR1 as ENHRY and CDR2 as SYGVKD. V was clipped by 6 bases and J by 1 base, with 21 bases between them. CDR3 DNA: TGTGCCATCAGGGCGGACGGAGGGGCAACACCGAACACTGAAGCTTTCTTT. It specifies CAIRADGGATPNTEAFF.

CDR3 sequence (DNA): TGTGCCAGCAGCTTGGGCGGGGGCTACGAGCAGTACTTC. The encoded protein is CASSLGGGYEQYF. V is TRBV7-9 and J is TRBJ2-7; 7 bases line up with TRBD2. Germline-derived CDR1 and CDR2 are SEHNR and FQNEAQ (reference sequence). The CDR3 totals 13 residues. Trimming at V came to 3 bases and at J to 3 bases, leaving 2 bases not matched to a gene. The full variable domain, its missing parts supplied by reference TRBV7-9 and TRBJ2-7, is DTGVSQNPRHKITKRGQNVTFRCDPISEHNRLYWYRQTLGQGPEFLTYFQNEAQLEKSRLLSDRFSAERPKGSFSTLEIQRTEQGDSAMYLCASSLGGGYEQYFGPGTRLTVT.